This T cell receptor (beta chain) was retrieved from a study of CD8+ T cells in alopecia areata. As to treatment: oral pan-JAK inhibitor, 5-10 mg twice daily. RNA extraction and reverse transcription yielded cDNA as sequencing template. TCRdb's table, derived via immunoSEQ multiplex PCR, lists solely in-frame clones and lacks some. The sample comprises 150,000 to 200,000 clones, approximately 49% of which are singletons, and roughly a tenth rests with the top ten. This clone was found a few times. J was trimmed by 5 bases and V by 8 bases; bases with no gene match: 3. There are 12 residues in the CDR3. Per germline, CDR1 SEHNR and CDR2 FQNEAQ (reference sequence).

The source material was CD8+ T cells sorted from blood, sampled at approximately week 52, from a patient treated with tofacitinib. This chain joins TRBV7-9 and TRBJ2-7; TRBD1 aligns across 10 bases. This clonotype was sampled from a human donor with alopecia areata. The CDR3 coding sequence is TGTGCCAGCGGGACAGGGGCGCACGAGCAGTACTTC. It yields the protein CASGTGAHEQYF.